Below, 14 T cell receptor beta chains from the same sample are listed, as sequenced in a study of beta chain features in type 1 diabetes. The sequenced template was cDNA made from the entire isolated RNA. TCRdb's table, derived via immunoSEQ multiplex PCR, lists solely in-frame clones and lacks some. The sample carries 900,000 or so clones, roughly 16% recorded once. Input material: naive CD4+ T cells from blood. Receptor source: a woman under 30 in good health.

This clone turned up a few times. The V gene is TRBV4-2, the J gene TRBJ1-4, with D possibly TRBD1 on 6 matching bases. CDR1 LGHNA and CDR2 YNFKEQ come from the germline V gene. CDR3 length: 13 residues. V was trimmed by 2 bases and J by 8 bases, leaving 9 bases between them. CDR3 sequence (DNA): TGTGCCAGCAGCCAATACAGGGCGGAAAAACTGTTTTTT. Residues: CASSQYRAEKLFF.

J is TRBJ2-1 and V is TRBV6-1; D unclear. Germline assignment: CDR1 MNHNS and CDR2 SASEGT. The CDR3 is made up of 14 amino acids. V was shortened by 5 bases and J by 4 bases, with 12 bases between the two germline ends. This CDR3 is CASSRNLLYNEQFF. In DNA, the CDR3 is TGTGCCAGCAGTAGAAACCTACTTTACAATGAGCAGTTCTTC.

This clone showed up just a few times. This chain links TRBV6-1 with TRBJ2-7; TRBD2 agrees at 8 bases. V trimming: 4 bases; J trimming: 4 bases; junction bases outside the gene matches: 9. CDR1 MNHNS and CDR2 SASEGT come from the germline V gene. This CDR3 spans 15 amino acids. The DNA of the CDR3 is TGTGCCAGCAGTGCCACACGGAGCGGGGGATACGAGCAGTACTTC. It yields the protein CASSATRSGGYEQYF.

The rearrangement joins TRBV27 to TRBJ2-1, with 8 positions matching TRBD2. This CDR3 comprises 17 residues. In germline, CDR1 is MNHEY, CDR2 SMNVEV (reference sequence). V gave up 5 bases and J gave up 7 bases; unmatched junction bases: 16. CDR3 in DNA: TGTGCCAGCAGTGATAATTGGCCGGGACTAGTGGGGAATGAGCAGTTCTTC. It translates to CASSDNWPGLVGNEQFF.

The V call is TRBV5-1, the J call TRBJ2-3, with D possibly TRBD2 on 6 matching bases. V lost 4 bases and J lost 7, with 22 bases in between. The CDR3 has 16 amino acids. The V gene's germline CDR1 is SGHRS and CDR2 YFSETQ. As DNA, the CDR3 is TGCGCCAGCAGCCCCCCCCGGGGGATTCCCCCCCATACGCAGTATTTT. It is translated as CASSPPRGIPPHTQYF.

The table lists this clone with a few counts. The chain links TRBV7-2 to TRBJ2-5; D gene unclear. Trimming cost V 5 bases and J 5 bases, with 9 bases left between them. Germline V gene sequence: CDR1 SGHTA, CDR2 FQGNSA. The CDR3 has 12 amino acids. The CDR3: CASSATGETQYF. The DNA for the CDR3 is TGTGCCAGCAGCGCAACTGGGGAGACCCAGTACTTC.

The chain uses TRBV9 and TRBJ2-7; the D gene is possibly TRBD2 (5 bases). Germline V CDR1 and CDR2: SGDLS, YYNGEE. V dropped 0 bases and J dropped 7 bases, with 11 bases sitting between them. The length of the CDR3 is 13 residues. The CDR3 nucleotides read TGTGCCAGCAGCGTAGTTTTTGGCGGGGAGCAGTACTTC. It is translated as CASSVVFGGEQYF.

This chain joins TRBV21-1 and TRBJ2-2; TRBD1 is taken as the D call from the table, unchecked against the DNA. TRBV21-1 is marked as a pseudogene. The CDR3 is 15 residues long. In nucleotides, the CDR3 is TGTGCCAGCACCCGAGAACAGCCCCACACCGGGGAGCTGTTTTTT. Protein product: CASTREQPHTGELFF.

The chain uses TRBV11-2 and TRBJ2-1, with 8 positions matching TRBD2. CDR1 is SGHAT and CDR2 is FQNNGV in the germline V gene. The V segment lost 2 bases and the J segment 5 bases; nucleotides outside the gene matches: 14. This CDR3 contains 18 residues. Here the CDR3 DNA reads TGTGCCAGCAGCTTAAGGGCGGTAGCGGGAAGAGTAAACAATGAGCAGTTCTTC. Its protein product is CASSLRAVAGRVNNEQFF.

This clone showed up just a few times. The chain couples TRBV7-3 to TRBJ2-1, with D unclear. The V end lost 3 bases, the J end lost 9 bases, and 15 bases lay between the germline ends. Germline V lookup: CDR1 SGHTA, CDR2 FQGTGA. The CDR3 sequence is 14 residues long. The CDR3 DNA is TGTGCCAGCAGCTTCTCCGTCAACAATGTTGAGCAGTTCTTC. This translates into CASSFSVNNVEQFF. Looking up the rest from reference TRBV7-3 and TRBJ2-1 gives the full variable domain: GAGVSQTPSNKVTEKGKYVELRCDPISGHTALYWYRQSLGQGPEFLIYFQGTGAADDSGLPNDRFFAVRPEGSVSTLKIQRTERGDSAVYLCASSFSVNNVEQFFGPGTRLTVL.

The chain uses TRBV7-9 and TRBJ2-7, with D perhaps assigned TRBD1 or TRBD2 (6 bases each). Trimming cost V 3 bases and J 6 bases, with 9 bases left between them. Germline V gives CDR1 SEHNR, CDR2 FQNEAQ (reference sequence). The CDR3 is made up of 12 amino acids. CDR3 sequence (DNA): TGTGCCAGCAGCTTTGGAGGGGGCGAGCAGTACTTC. Protein product: CASSFGGGEQYF.

This clone was seen more than once but under ten times. The V call is TRBV7-9, the J call TRBJ1-3; D not resolved. In germline, CDR1 is SEHNR, CDR2 FQNEAQ (reference sequence). V was cut by 3 bases and J by 2 bases, with 14 bases left in between. The CDR3 is 16 amino acids. The chain's CDR3 is CASSFQESIPGNTIYF. In DNA, the CDR3 is TGTGCCAGCAGCTTTCAAGAATCTATCCCTGGAAACACCATATATTTT. The whole variable domain, remainder taken from reference TRBV7-9 and TRBJ1-3, is DTGVSQNPRHKITKRGQNVTFRCDPISEHNRLYWYRQTLGQGPEFLTYFQNEAQLEKSRLLSDRFSAERPKGSFSTLEIQRTEQGDSAMYLCASSFQESIPGNTIYFGEGSWLTVV.

This chain connects TRBV6-1 to TRBJ1-4; 7 bases agree with TRBD1. With 1 base clipped from V and 0 bases from J, the junction kept 8 bases outside the gene matches. Germline V gene sequence: CDR1 MNHNS, CDR2 SASEGT. The CDR3 extends over 18 amino acids. The CDR3 here is CASSEGILGTATNEKLFF. The CDR3 region has the DNA TGTGCCAGCAGTGAAGGAATCCTCGGGACAGCAACTAATGAAAAACTGTTTTTT.

This clone showed up just a few times. J is TRBJ2-7 and V is TRBV11-2; D gene ambiguous. The germline V gene encodes CDR1 SGHAT and CDR2 FQNNGV. The V end lost 0 bases, the J end lost 5 bases, and 11 bases lay between the germline ends. There are 14 residues in the CDR3. CDR3 amino acids: CASSLEGYEHEQYF. The CDR3 DNA reads TGTGCCAGCAGCTTAGAGGGCTATGAACACGAGCAGTACTTC.